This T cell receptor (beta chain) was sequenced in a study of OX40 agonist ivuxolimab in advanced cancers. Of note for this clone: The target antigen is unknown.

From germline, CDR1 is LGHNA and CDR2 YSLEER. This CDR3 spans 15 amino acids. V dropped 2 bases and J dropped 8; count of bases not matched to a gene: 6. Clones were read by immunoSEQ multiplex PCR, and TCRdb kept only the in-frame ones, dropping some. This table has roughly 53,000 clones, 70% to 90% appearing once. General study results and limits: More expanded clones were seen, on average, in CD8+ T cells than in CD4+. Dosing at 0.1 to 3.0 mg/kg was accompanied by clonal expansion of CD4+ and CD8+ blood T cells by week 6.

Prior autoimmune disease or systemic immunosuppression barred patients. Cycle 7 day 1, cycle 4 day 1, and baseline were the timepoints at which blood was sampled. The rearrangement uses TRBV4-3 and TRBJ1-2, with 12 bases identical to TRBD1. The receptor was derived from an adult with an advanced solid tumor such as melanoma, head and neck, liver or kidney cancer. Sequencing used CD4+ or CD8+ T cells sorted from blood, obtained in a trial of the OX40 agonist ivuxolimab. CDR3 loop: CASSQLGTGGLGYTF. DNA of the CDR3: TGCGCCAGCAGCCAATTAGGGACAGGGGGCCTGGGCTACACCTTC.